This TCR beta chain emerged from a study of T cell responses to AZD1222 COVID-19 vaccine. Trimming pared 7 bases from V and 1 base from J, leaving 16 bases between. CDR3 size: 14 residues. Germline V gene data show CDR1 as SQVTM and CDR2 as ANQGSEA. Produced via immunoSEQ multiplex PCR; TCRdb's table is partial and in-frame only. The table has over 150,000 clones, more than 90% seen once. V is TRBV29-1 and J is TRBJ1-1; the D gene is possibly TRBD1 (5 bases). The TCR sequence derives from an adult in good health. The sample consisted of peripheral blood, taken on day 0 of AZD1222 vaccination. As DNA, the CDR3 is TGCAGCGGGATGCAGCGACAGCCGAACACTGAAGCTTTCTTT. Its protein product is CSGMQRQPNTEAFF.